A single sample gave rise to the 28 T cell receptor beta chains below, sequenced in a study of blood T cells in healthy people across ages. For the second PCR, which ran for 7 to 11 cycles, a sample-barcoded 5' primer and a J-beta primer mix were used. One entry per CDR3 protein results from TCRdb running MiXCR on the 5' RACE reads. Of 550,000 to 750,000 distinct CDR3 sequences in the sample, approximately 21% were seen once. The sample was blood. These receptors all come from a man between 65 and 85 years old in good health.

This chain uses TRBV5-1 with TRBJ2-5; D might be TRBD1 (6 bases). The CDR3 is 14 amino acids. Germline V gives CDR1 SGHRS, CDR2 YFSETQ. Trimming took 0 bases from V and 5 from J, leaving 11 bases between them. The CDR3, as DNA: TGCGCCAGCAGCTTGGTGGGGGCCCCGGAGACCCAGTACTTC. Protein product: CASSLVGAPETQYF.

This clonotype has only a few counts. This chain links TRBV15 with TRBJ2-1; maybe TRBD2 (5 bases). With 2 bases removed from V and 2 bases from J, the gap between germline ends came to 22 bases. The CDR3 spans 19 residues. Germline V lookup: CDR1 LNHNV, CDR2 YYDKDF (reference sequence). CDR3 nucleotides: TGTGCCACCAGCAGATATCCCCCTGAGCCGGAGGTAACCTACAATGAGCAGTTCTTC. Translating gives CATSRYPPEPEVTYNEQFF.

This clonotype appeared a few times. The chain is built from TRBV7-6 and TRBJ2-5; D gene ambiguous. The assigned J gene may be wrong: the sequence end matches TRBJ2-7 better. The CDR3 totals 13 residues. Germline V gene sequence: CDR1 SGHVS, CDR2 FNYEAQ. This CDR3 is CASSLTSLYEQYF. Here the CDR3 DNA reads TGTGCCAGCAGTTTAACGAGTCTCTACGAGCAGTACTTC.

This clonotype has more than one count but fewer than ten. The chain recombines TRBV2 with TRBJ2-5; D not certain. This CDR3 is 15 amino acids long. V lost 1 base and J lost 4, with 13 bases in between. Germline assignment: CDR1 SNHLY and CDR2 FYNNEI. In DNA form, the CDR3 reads TGTGCCAGCAGTGAAGTCCGGGTGCCCGGAGAGACCCAGTACTTC. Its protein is CASSEVRVPGETQYF.

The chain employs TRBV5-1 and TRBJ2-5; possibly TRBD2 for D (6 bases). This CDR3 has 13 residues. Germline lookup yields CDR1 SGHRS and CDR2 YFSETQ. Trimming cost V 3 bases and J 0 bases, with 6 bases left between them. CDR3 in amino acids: CASSWGDQETQYF. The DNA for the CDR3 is TGCGCCAGCAGCTGGGGGGACCAAGAGACCCAGTACTTC.

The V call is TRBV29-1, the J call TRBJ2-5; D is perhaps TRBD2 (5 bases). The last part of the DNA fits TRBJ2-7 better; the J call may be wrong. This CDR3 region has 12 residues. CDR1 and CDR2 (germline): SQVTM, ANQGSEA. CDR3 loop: CSVSLGFNEQYF. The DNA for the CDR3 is TGCAGCGTTTCACTAGGTTTTAACGAGCAGTACTTC.

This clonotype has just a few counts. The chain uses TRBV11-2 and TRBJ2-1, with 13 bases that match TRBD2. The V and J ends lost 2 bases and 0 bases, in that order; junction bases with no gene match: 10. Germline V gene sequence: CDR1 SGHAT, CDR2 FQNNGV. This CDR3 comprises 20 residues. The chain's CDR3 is CASSLSLRLAGGHSYNEQFF. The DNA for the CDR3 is TGTGCCAGCAGCTTAAGTCTTAGACTAGCGGGAGGACACTCCTACAATGAGCAGTTCTTC.

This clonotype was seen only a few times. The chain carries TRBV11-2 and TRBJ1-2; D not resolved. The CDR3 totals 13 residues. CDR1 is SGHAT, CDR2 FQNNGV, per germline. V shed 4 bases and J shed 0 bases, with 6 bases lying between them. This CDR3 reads CASSSSPNYGYTF. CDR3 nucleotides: TGTGCCAGCAGCTCCTCGCCTAACTATGGCTACACCTTC.

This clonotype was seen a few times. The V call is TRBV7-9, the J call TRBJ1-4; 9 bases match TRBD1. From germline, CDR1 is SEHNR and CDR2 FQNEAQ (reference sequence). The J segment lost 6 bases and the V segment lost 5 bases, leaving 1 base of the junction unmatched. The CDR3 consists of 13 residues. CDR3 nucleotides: TGTGCCAGCAGCAGACAGGGGGATGAAAAACTGTTTTTT. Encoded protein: CASSRQGDEKLFF.

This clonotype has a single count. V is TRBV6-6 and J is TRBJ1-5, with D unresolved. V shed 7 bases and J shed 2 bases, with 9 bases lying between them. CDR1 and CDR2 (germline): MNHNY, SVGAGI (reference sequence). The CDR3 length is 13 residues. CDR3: CASMGKGNQPQHF. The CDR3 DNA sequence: TGTGCCAGCATGGGGAAGGGCAATCAGCCCCAGCATTTT.

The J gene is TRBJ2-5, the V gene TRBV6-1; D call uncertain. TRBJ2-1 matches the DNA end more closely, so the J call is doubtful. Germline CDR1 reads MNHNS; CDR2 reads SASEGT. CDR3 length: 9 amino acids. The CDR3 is CASSEGQFF. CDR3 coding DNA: TGTGCCAGCAGTGAAGGTCAGTTCTTC.

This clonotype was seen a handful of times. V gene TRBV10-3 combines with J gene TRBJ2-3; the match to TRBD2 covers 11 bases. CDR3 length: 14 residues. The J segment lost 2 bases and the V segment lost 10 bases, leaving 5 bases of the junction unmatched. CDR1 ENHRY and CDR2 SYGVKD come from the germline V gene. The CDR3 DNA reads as TGTGCCACCAAGACTAGCGGGACCACAGATACGCAGTATTTT. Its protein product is CATKTSGTTDTQYF.

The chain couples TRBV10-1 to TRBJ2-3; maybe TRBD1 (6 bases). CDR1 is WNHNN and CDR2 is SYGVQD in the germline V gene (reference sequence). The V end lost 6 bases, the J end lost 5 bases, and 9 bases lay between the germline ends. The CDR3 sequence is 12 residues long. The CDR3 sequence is CASSETGDTQYF. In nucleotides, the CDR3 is TGCGCCAGCAGCGAGACAGGAGATACGCAGTATTTT.

CDR3 bases: TGTGCCAGCCGGACAGGGTGGGATTCACCCCTCCACTTT. Protein: CASRTGWDSPLHF. The chain links TRBV6-6 to TRBJ1-6; 8 positions match TRBD1. This CDR3 contains 13 residues. Germline lookup yields CDR1 MNHNY and CDR2 SVGAGI (reference sequence). V shed 8 bases, J shed 8 bases, and the junction held 5 bases outside the gene matches.

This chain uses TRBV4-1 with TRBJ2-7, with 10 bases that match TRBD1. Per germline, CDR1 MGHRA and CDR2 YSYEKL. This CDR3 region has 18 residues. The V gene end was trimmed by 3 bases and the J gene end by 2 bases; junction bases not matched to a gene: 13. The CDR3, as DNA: TGCGCCAGCAGCCAGTTTGCCCTTACGGACAGGGGGACCTACGAGCAGTACTTC. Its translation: CASSQFALTDRGTYEQYF.

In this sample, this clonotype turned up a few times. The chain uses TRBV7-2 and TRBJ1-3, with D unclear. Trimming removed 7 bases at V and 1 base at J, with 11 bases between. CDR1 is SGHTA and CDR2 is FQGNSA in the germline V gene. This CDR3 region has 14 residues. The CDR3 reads CASTKAISGNTIYF. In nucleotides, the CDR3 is TGTGCCAGCACCAAAGCCATTTCTGGAAACACCATATATTTT.

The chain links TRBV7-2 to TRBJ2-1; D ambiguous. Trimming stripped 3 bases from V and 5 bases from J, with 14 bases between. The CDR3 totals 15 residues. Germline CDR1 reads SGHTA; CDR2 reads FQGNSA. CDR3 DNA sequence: TGTGCCAGCAGCTTCGGCAGTTCCCCGCACAATGAGCAGTTCTTC. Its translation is CASSFGSSPHNEQFF.

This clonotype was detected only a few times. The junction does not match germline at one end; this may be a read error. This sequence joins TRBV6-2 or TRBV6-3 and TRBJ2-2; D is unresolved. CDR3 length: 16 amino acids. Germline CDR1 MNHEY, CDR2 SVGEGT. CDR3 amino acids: CASSYAAVKNAGELFF. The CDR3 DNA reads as TGTGCCAGCAGTTACGCGGCGGTTAAGAACGCCGGGGAGCTGTTTTTT.

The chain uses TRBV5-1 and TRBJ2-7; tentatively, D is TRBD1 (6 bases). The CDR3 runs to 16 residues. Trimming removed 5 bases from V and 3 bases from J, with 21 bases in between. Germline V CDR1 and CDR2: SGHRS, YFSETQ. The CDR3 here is CASSKAEGHPIYEQYF. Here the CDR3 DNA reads TGCGCCAGCAGTAAAGCTGAGGGACACCCCATCTACGAGCAGTACTTC.

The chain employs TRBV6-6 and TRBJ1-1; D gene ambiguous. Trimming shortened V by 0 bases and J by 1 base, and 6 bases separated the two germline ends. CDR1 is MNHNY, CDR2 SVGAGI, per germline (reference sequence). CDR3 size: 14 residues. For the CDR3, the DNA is TGTGCCAGCAGTTACTCGAACAGGAACACTGAAGCTTTCTTT. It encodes CASSYSNRNTEAFF.

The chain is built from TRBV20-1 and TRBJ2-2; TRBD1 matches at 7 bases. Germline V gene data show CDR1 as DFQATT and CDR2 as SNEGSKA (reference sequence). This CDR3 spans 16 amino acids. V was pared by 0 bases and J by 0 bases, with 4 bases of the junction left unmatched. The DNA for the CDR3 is TGCAGTGCTAGAGATACAGGGGCGACGAACACCGGGGAGCTGTTTTTT. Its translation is CSARDTGATNTGELFF.

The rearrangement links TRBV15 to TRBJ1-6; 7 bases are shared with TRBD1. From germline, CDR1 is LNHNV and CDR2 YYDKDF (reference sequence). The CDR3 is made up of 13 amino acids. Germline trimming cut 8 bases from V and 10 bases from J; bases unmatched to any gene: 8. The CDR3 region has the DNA TGTGCCACCGGAGACAGGGACCGCTCACCCCTCCACTTT. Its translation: CATGDRDRSPLHF.

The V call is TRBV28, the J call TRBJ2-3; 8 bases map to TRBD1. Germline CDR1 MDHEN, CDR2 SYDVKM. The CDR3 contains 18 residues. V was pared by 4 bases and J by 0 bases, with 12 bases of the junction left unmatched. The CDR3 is CASSSPGQADLSTDTQYF. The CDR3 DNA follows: TGTGCCAGCAGTTCTCCGGGACAGGCAGATTTAAGCACAGATACGCAGTATTTT.

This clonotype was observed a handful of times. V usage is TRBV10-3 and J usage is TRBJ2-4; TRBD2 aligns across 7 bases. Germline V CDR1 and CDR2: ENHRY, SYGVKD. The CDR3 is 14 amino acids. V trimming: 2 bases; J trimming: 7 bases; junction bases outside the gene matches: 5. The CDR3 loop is CAISEEKGGNIQYF. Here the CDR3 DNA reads TGTGCCATCAGTGAGGAAAAGGGAGGGAACATTCAGTACTTC.

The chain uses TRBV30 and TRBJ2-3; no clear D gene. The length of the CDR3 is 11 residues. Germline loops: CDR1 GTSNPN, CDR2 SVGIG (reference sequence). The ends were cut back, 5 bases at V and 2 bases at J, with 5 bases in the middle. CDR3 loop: CAWALTDTQYF. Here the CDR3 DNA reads TGTGCCTGGGCCCTCACAGATACGCAGTATTTT.

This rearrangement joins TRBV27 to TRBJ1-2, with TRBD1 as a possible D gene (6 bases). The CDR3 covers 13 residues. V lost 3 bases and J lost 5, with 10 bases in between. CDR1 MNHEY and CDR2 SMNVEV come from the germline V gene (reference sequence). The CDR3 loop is CASSFRGRYGYTF. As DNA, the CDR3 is TGTGCCAGCAGTTTCAGGGGAAGGTATGGCTACACCTTC.

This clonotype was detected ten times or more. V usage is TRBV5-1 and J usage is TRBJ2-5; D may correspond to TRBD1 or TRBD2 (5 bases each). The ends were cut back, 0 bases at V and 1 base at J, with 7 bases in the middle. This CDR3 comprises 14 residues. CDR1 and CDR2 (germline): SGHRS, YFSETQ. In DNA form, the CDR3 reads TGCGCCAGCAGCTTGGGGGACGGCCAAGAGACCCAGTACTTC. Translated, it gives CASSLGDGQETQYF.

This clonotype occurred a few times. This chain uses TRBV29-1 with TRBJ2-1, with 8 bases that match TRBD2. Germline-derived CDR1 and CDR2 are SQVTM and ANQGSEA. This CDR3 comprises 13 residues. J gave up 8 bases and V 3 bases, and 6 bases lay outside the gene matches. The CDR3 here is CSVDQRESDEQFF. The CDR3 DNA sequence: TGCAGCGTTGACCAGCGGGAGAGCGATGAGCAGTTCTTC.